This entry lists 27 T cell receptor beta chains sequenced from one sample in a study of breast tumors, draining lymph nodes, adjacent tissues. Axillary draining lymph nodes of breast cancer patients supplied the node samples. TCRdb independently ran MiXCR on the multiplex PCR reads; one entry per CDR3 protein. The sample includes about 200,000 distinct CDR3 sequences, approximately 31% of them seen just once. Sequenced input: axillary lymph node tissue. The receptors derive from a female donor with breast cancer. Some clones in this sample may be carry-over from other donors' samples.

The sample holds many counts of this clonotype. The chain links TRBV3-1 to TRBJ1-4; TRBD1 is a possible D gene (6 bases). The germline gives CDR1 LGHDT, CDR2 YNNKEL (reference sequence). The CDR3 sequence is 20 residues long. Trimming removed 1 base from V and 5 bases from J, with 26 bases in between. The CDR3 loop reads CASSQASGGAAMGGNEKLFF. The CDR3 nucleotides read TGTGCCAGCAGCCAAGCCTCCGGGGGGGCCGCCATGGGGGGGAATGAAAAACTGTTTTTT.

The chain combines TRBV9 with TRBJ2-1; TRBD2 matches at 9 bases. Germline V lookup: CDR1 SGDLS, CDR2 YYNGEE. The CDR3 contains 13 residues. Written as DNA, the CDR3 is TGTGCTAGAGATAGCGGGAGCATCAATGAGCAGTTCTTC. Translating gives CARDSGSINEQFF.

The sample holds many counts of this clonotype. The chain joins TRBV20-1 to TRBJ2-7; D gene ambiguous. Deletions cut 0 bases from V and 4 bases from J, with 7 bases between. The CDR3 is 12 amino acids. Germline values: CDR1 DFQATT, CDR2 SNEGSKA (reference sequence). The CDR3, as DNA: TGCAGTGCTAGAGATCAATTATACGAGCAGTACTTC. This codes for CSARDQLYEQYF.

At least ten counts were recorded for this clonotype. The genes are TRBV18 and TRBJ2-7, with TRBD1 as a possible D gene (6 bases). From germline, CDR1 is KGHSH and CDR2 LQKENI. V lost 0 bases and J lost 3, with 12 bases in between. This CDR3 is built from 15 residues. CDR3: CASSPPRGSDYEQYF. The CDR3 DNA follows: TGTGCCAGCTCACCACCCAGGGGATCCGACTACGAGCAGTACTTC.

In its sample, this clonotype was seen many times. The chain has TRBV14 and TRBJ2-1; 8 positions agree with TRBD2. CDR1 SGHDN and CDR2 FVKESK come from the germline V gene. Germline trimming cut 1 base from V and 9 bases from J; bases unmatched to any gene: 8. This CDR3 comprises 15 residues. The CDR3 bases are TGTGCCAGCAGCCAAGCCCGGGGGGGCCCCGGTGAGCAGTTCTTC. This encodes CASSQARGGPGEQFF. The full variable domain, in which reference TRBV14 and TRBJ2-1 provide the parts outside the CDR3, is EAGVTQFPSHSVIEKGQTVTLRCDPISGHDNLYWYRRVMGKEIKFLLHFVKESKQDESGMPNNRFLAERTGGTYSTLKVQPAELEDSGVYFCASSQARGGPGEQFFGPGTRLTVL.

This clonotype showed up just a few times. This sequence may be a read error, since a much larger clone differs from it by one base. The chain joins TRBV12-3 or TRBV12-4 to TRBJ1-5, with 7 nucleotides matching TRBD1. There are 15 residues in the CDR3. With 7 bases clipped from V and 2 bases from J, the junction kept 8 bases outside the gene matches. CDR3 residues: CASNCEGAGNQPQHF. The CDR3 DNA is TGTGCCAGCAATTGCGAGGGGGCAGGCAATCAGCCCCAGCATTTT.

In its sample, this clonotype was seen many times. The chain couples TRBV11-3 to TRBJ2-2; D remains unclear. Germline V gene lookup returns CDR1 SGHNT and CDR2 YENEEA. The CDR3 extends over 13 amino acids. Trimming stripped 5 bases from V and 3 bases from J, with 7 bases between. The CDR3 region has the DNA TGTGCCAGCAGCAGAACTGACACCGGGGAGCTGTTTTTT. Amino acids: CASSRTDTGELFF.

CDR3 in DNA: TGTGCCAGCAGTGACGGCTCAACTAATGAAAAACTGTTTTTT. Its translation is CASSDGSTNEKLFF. The chain uses TRBV25-1 and TRBJ1-4; D gene uncertain. Between the trimmed V and J ends, which lost 3 bases and 0 bases, there was a span of 5 bases. The CDR3 consists of 14 residues. Per germline, CDR1 MGHDK and CDR2 SYGVNS.

V is TRBV2 and J is TRBJ2-2, with TRBD2 matching over 8 bases. Losses at the gene ends were 5 bases for V and 7 bases for J; bases not matched to a gene: 9. Germline V gene lookup returns CDR1 SNHLY and CDR2 FYNNEI. This CDR3 region has 15 residues. CDR3: CASSIRGGSGGELFF. In DNA, the CDR3 is TGTGCCAGCAGTATCCGGGGGGGTTCCGGCGGGGAGCTGTTTTTT.

As concerns this clonotype: A much more abundant neighbour one base away suggests this may be a read error. V is TRBV4-3 and J is TRBJ2-2; TRBD1 is a possible D gene (7 bases). The V gene's germline CDR1 is LGHNA and CDR2 YSLEER. The CDR3 sequence is 15 residues long. The CDR3 sequence is CASSPRLGGTGGLFF. The DNA of the CDR3 is TGCGCCAGCAGCCCCAGGTTAGGGGGCACCGGGGGGCTGTTTTTT.

The chain joins TRBV20-1 to TRBJ1-4; D not certain. V was cut by 5 bases and J by 5 bases, with 18 bases left in between. The CDR3 is 15 residues long. Germline assignment: CDR1 DFQATT and CDR2 SNEGSKA (reference sequence). The CDR3 region has the DNA TGCAGTGCTCTTACTAGCGGAGCCTACAATGAAAAACTGTTTTTT. Translated, it gives CSALTSGAYNEKLFF.

Turning to this clonotype: One end of the junction is discordant with germline, which a read error may explain. The chain has TRBV6-5 and TRBJ2-2, with 8 bases identical to TRBD2. CDR3 size: 17 residues. CDR1 is MNHEY, CDR2 SVGAGI, per germline. In nucleotides, the CDR3 is TGTGCTAGCAGTTCGCGGGGGAGCGGGAGATTGGCCGGGGAGCTGTTTTTT. Translating gives CASSSRGSGRLAGELFF.

This clonotype was recorded at least ten times. Here the CDR3 DNA reads TGTGCCAGCAGCCTGACTAGCGGGAGGACTGATACGCAGTATTTT. Protein product: CASSLTSGRTDTQYF. The J gene is TRBJ2-3, the V gene TRBV3-1, with 13 bases identical to TRBD2. Germline trimming cut 4 bases from V and 6 bases from J; bases unmatched to any gene: 4. Germline CDR1 is LGHDT and CDR2 is YNNKEL (reference sequence). The CDR3 totals 15 residues.

About this clonotype: A much larger clone lies one base from this, so it may be a read error. The rearrangement joins TRBV20-1 to TRBJ2-1; tentatively, D is TRBD1 or TRBD2 (7 bases each). The germline V and J ends were trimmed by 6 bases and 5 bases, with 23 bases remaining between them. The length of the CDR3 is 16 residues. From germline, CDR1 is DFQATT and CDR2 SNEGSKA (reference sequence). The CDR3 coding sequence is TGCAGTGCGCGAGCAGGGGGGGGAAGTCCTCACAATGAGCAGTTCTTC. This codes for CSARAGGGSPHNEQFF.

Of note for this clonotype: An end of the junction does not agree with germline; a read error may underlie this. J is TRBJ2-3 and V is TRBV29-1; D could derive from TRBD1 or TRBD2 (6 bases each). Germline loops: CDR1 SQVTM, CDR2 ANQGSEA. The CDR3 has 12 residues. CDR3 sequence (DNA): TGCAGCGTTCAAAGGGGGGCAGACACGCAGTGTTTT. Amino acids: CSVQRGADTQCF.

The sample holds many counts of this clonotype. V usage is TRBV4-1 and J usage is TRBJ2-5, with 7 positions matching TRBD1. J was trimmed by 5 bases and V by 3 bases; bases with no gene match: 6. The CDR3 extends over 14 amino acids. Germline CDR1 and CDR2: MGHRA and YSYEKL. The CDR3 region is CASSQGTAQETQYF. For the CDR3, the DNA is TGCGCCAGCAGCCAGGGGACAGCTCAGGAGACCCAGTACTTC.

This clonotype came up a few times. Just one base apart from a much larger clone, this may be a read error. This rearrangement joins TRBV20-1 to TRBJ2-7; no clear D gene. V was pared by 5 bases and J by 11 bases, with 22 bases between. The length of the CDR3 is 13 residues. Germline V lookup: CDR1 DFQATT, CDR2 SNEGSKA (reference sequence). The CDR3 region has the DNA TGCAGTGCTTACAGACCCCGAGAGTCTTCGGAGTACTTC. Protein: CSAYRPRESSEYF.

The rearrangement uses TRBV5-5 and TRBJ1-2; no clear D gene. The V gene lost 4 bases and the J gene lost 4 bases, with 14 bases spanning the gap. CDR1 SGHKS and CDR2 YYEKEE come from the germline V gene (reference sequence). CDR3 length equals 14 residues. This CDR3 reads CASSKDGVGYGYTF. DNA of the CDR3: TGTGCCAGCAGCAAGGACGGAGTTGGCTATGGCTACACCTTC.

In its sample, this clonotype was seen many times. V gene TRBV7-3 combines with J gene TRBJ2-3; no firm D call. V lost 3 bases and J lost 4, with 11 bases in between. The CDR3 is made up of 14 amino acids. Germline assignment: CDR1 SGHTA and CDR2 FQGTGA. As DNA, the CDR3 is TGTGCCAGCAGCTTGGGTAGCATGGCAGATACGCAGTATTTT. It translates to CASSLGSMADTQYF.

This clonotype was seen many times. The genes are TRBV10-3 and TRBJ1-3; TRBD1 matches 7 bases. There are 16 residues in the CDR3. The trim removed 6 bases at V and 4 bases at J, leaving 12 bases unmatched. CDR1 is ENHRY, CDR2 SYGVKD, per germline. CDR3 protein: CAISQGQARSGNTIYF. The CDR3 DNA sequence: TGTGCCATCAGCCAAGGACAGGCCCGCTCCGGAAACACCATATATTTT.

As concerns this clonotype: This may stem from a read error, because a much larger clone lies one nucleotide away. The rearrangement joins TRBV5-5 to TRBJ1-5; D remains unclear. Trimming left V 2 bases short and J 2 bases short, with 11 bases between. CDR1 and CDR2 (germline): SGHKS, YYEKEE (reference sequence). CDR3 size: 15 residues. CDR3 protein: CASSFRVAGNQPQHF. CDR3 coding DNA: TGTGCCAGCAGCTTTAGGGTCGCCGGCAATCAGCCCCAGCATTTT.

Ten or more counts support this clonotype. This CDR3 reads CASRADRGSQPQHF. The CDR3, as DNA: TGTGCCAGCAGGGCGGACAGGGGAAGTCAGCCCCAGCATTTT. The chain couples TRBV5-8 to TRBJ1-5; 9 bases map to TRBD1. Germline loops: CDR1 SGHTS, CDR2 YDEGEE. After removal of 5 bases from V and 6 bases from J, the junction contained 6 bases not matched to a gene. This CDR3 contains 14 residues. Together with reference TRBV5-8 and TRBJ1-5, the CDR3 gives the full variable domain: EAGVTQSPTHLIKTRGQQATLRCSPISGHTSVYWYQQALGLGLQFLLWYDEGEERNRGNFPPRFSGRQFPNYSSELNVNALELEDSALYLCASRADRGSQPQHFGDGTRLSIL.

This chain links TRBV19 with TRBJ1-2, with unresolved D. This CDR3 region has 12 residues. The V gene's germline CDR1 is LNHDA and CDR2 SQIVND (reference sequence). Trimming stripped 11 bases from V and 2 bases from J, with 12 bases between. Here the CDR3 DNA reads TGTGCCTGGACGTCTCTAAACTATGGCTACACCTTC. This sequence encodes CAWTSLNYGYTF.

The table lists this clonotype with a few counts. It may be a read error: a sequence one base away is much more abundant. The chain links TRBV20-1 to TRBJ1-2; possibly TRBD1 for D (6 bases). Germline values: CDR1 DFQATT, CDR2 SNEGSKA (reference sequence). This CDR3 comprises 15 residues. V dropped 8 bases and J dropped 4 bases, with 23 bases sitting between them. CDR3 DNA sequence: TGCAGTATTTGGGGTCGGGGGCAGACAACCTATGGCTACACCTTC. It is translated as CSIWGRGQTTYGYTF.

As DNA, the CDR3 is TGCAGTGCCAGCAGGCCGGGGGTCGGTAATGAAAAACTGTTTTTT. It specifies CSASRPGVGNEKLFF. This rearrangement joins TRBV20-1 to TRBJ1-4; possible D gene TRBD1, 5 bases. The CDR3 has 15 amino acids. Germline V gives CDR1 DFQATT, CDR2 SNEGSKA (reference sequence). Deletions cut 6 bases from V and 4 bases from J, with 18 bases between.

As concerns this clonotype: The junction shows a germline mismatch at one end, possibly a read error. This chain joins TRBV7-2 and TRBJ1-4, with a tentative D call TRBD1 (5 bases). The length of the CDR3 is 14 residues. From germline, CDR1 is SGHTA and CDR2 FQGNSA. The CDR3, as DNA: TGTGCCAGCAGCCCTTTTGGGGGAGGTGAAAAACTGCTTTTT. Amino acid sequence: CASSPFGGGEKLLF.

Ten or more counts support this clonotype. The V gene is TRBV4-3, the J gene TRBJ2-2, with D tentatively TRBD2 (5 bases). The V end was cut by 0 bases, the J end by 2 bases, with 19 bases between. The germline CDR1 and CDR2 sequences are LGHNA and YSLEER. The CDR3 runs 19 residues. Here the CDR3 DNA reads TGCGCCAGCAGCCAAGATAACCCCCCCCCACTAGGAAACACCGGGGAGCTGTTTTTT. This sequence encodes CASSQDNPPPLGNTGELFF.